The 32 T cell receptor beta chains below were found in one sample sequenced in a study of monozygotic twins with cystic fibrosis. Libraries were prepared by immunoSEQ multiplex PCR; TCRdb keeps only in-frame clonotypes and omits some of them. The table includes about 15,000 clones, roughly 98% detected once. Sample: blood. The receptor set was obtained from a girl aged 2 to 9 with cystic fibrosis.

This clone was observed a single time. The genes are TRBV19 and TRBJ1-1; maybe TRBD1 (5 bases). Trimming pared 5 bases from V and 7 bases from J, leaving 11 bases between. The CDR3 length is 12 residues. The germline CDR1 and CDR2 sequences are LNHDA and SQIVND (reference sequence). The DNA of the CDR3 is TGTGCCAGTAGTCGAGACAGCGTTGAAGCTTTCTTT. It translates to CASSRDSVEAFF.

The rearrangement uses TRBV6-6 and TRBJ2-1; the D gene is possibly TRBD2 (6 bases). The CDR3 covers 14 residues. Trimming left V 2 bases short and J 8 bases short, with 13 bases between. Germline V gives CDR1 MNHNY, CDR2 SVGAGI (reference sequence). The CDR3 coding sequence is TGTGCCAGCAGTTACAGACTAGTTGGGGATGAGCAGTTCTTC. Its protein product is CASSYRLVGDEQFF.

This chain joins TRBV2 and TRBJ2-4, with D possibly being TRBD1 (7 bases). The V and J ends lost 5 bases and 7 bases respectively, with 18 bases between them. This CDR3 has 15 amino acids. Germline V gene data show CDR1 as SNHLY and CDR2 as FYNNEI. The CDR3 is CASSLQGRGGNIQYF. The CDR3 DNA follows: TGTGCCAGCAGTCTACAGGGGCGGGGCGGTAACATTCAGTACTTC.

The genes are TRBV30 and TRBJ2-1, with D perhaps matching TRBD1 (6 bases). CDR1 GTSNPN and CDR2 SVGIG come from the germline V gene (reference sequence). This CDR3 is 13 amino acids long. Trimming left V 2 bases short and J 7 bases short, with 12 bases between. CDR3 bases: TGTGCCTGGAGTCCCCGGACAGATAATGAGCAGTTCTTC. Protein product: CAWSPRTDNEQFF.

The chain carries TRBV4-1 and TRBJ2-3, with 10 nucleotides matching TRBD2. The ends lost 3 bases at V and 0 bases at J; junction bases unmatched: 9. This CDR3 region has 18 residues. Germline assignment: CDR1 MGHRA and CDR2 YSYEKL. CDR3 bases: TGCGCCAGCAGCCAGATTGGAACTAGCGGGGCTAGCACAGATACGCAGTATTTT. This sequence encodes CASSQIGTSGASTDTQYF.

The CDR3 DNA is TGTGCCAGCAGTTTAGGGTCCAACCCCAATCAGCCCCAGCATTTT. This gives the protein CASSLGSNPNQPQHF. The chain carries TRBV27 and TRBJ1-5, with D unresolved. Per the germline V gene, CDR1 is MNHEY and CDR2 is SMNVEV (reference sequence). V was cut by 2 bases and J by 3 bases, with 11 bases left in between. The CDR3 covers 15 residues.

The chain recombines TRBV6-1 with TRBJ2-2, with D perhaps TRBD1 (6 bases). Trimming stripped 8 bases from V and 0 bases from J, with 13 bases between. CDR1 is MNHNS, CDR2 SASEGT, per germline. CDR3 size: 15 residues. The CDR3 nucleotides read TGTGCCAGCGCCCGGGACATGTCGAACACCGGGGAGCTGTTTTTT. Translation: CASARDMSNTGELFF.

CDR3 amino acids: CASSSGHSYGYTF. In nucleotides, the CDR3 is TGTGCCAGCAGCTCCGGACACTCCTATGGCTACACCTTC. This rearrangement joins TRBV7-2 to TRBJ1-2; TRBD1 might be the D (5 bases). CDR3 length equals 13 residues. The ends were cut back, 4 bases at V and 4 bases at J, with 10 bases in the middle. The V gene's germline CDR1 is SGHTA and CDR2 FQGNSA.

J is TRBJ1-2 and V is TRBV5-1, with a possible D match to TRBD1 (6 bases). The V gene lost 0 bases and the J gene lost 6 bases, with 15 bases spanning the gap. CDR1 is SGHRS and CDR2 is YFSETQ in the germline V gene. The CDR3 consists of 15 residues. The CDR3 loop reads CASSLAGGRGNGYTF. The CDR3 DNA reads TGCGCCAGCAGCTTGGCCGGAGGCAGGGGCAATGGCTACACCTTC.

The chain employs TRBV28 and TRBJ2-7; maybe TRBD2 (5 bases). Trimming left V 6 bases short and J 0 bases short, with 21 bases between. The CDR3 sequence is 17 residues long. Germline CDR1 is MDHEN and CDR2 is SYDVKM. CDR3 region: CASSPSQGLPSSYEQYF. CDR3 DNA sequence: TGTGCCAGCAGCCCGAGCCAAGGACTTCCGAGCTCCTACGAGCAGTACTTC.

The rearrangement joins TRBV7-7 to TRBJ2-1; TRBD2 aligns across 9 bases. V shed 1 base, J shed 8 bases, and the junction held 9 bases outside the gene matches. The germline CDR1 and CDR2 sequences are SSHAT and FNYEAQ (reference sequence). This CDR3 spans 16 amino acids. The CDR3 region is CASSLGSLLAGDEQFF. For the CDR3, the DNA is TGTGCCAGCAGCTTAGGGTCGTTACTAGCGGGCGATGAGCAGTTCTTC. The whole variable domain, remainder taken from reference TRBV7-7 and TRBJ2-1, is GAGVSQSPRYKVTKRGQDVTLRCDPISSHATLYWYQQALGQGPEFLTYFNYEAQPDKSGLPSDRFSAERPEGSISTLTIQRTEQRDSAMYRCASSLGSLLAGDEQFFGPGTRLTVL.

This clone was seen just once. The gene calls are TRBV7-2 and TRBJ1-2; D gene unclear. Germline-derived CDR1 and CDR2 are SGHTA and FQGNSA. V was clipped by 1 base and J by 6 bases, with 9 bases between them. The CDR3 runs to 13 residues. The CDR3 DNA reads as TGTGCCAGCAGCTTAGTAGTCCGGGATGGCTACACCTTC. Translated: CASSLVVRDGYTF.

The chain recombines TRBV5-1 with TRBJ2-3; D is undetermined. Germline values: CDR1 SGHRS, CDR2 YFSETQ. The germline V and J ends were trimmed by 4 bases and 5 bases, with 23 bases remaining between them. The CDR3 covers 17 residues. The DNA for the CDR3 is TGCGCCAGCAGCGCTTCGCCATTTATAGGACCGGGAGATACGCAGTATTTT. Translation gives CASSASPFIGPGDTQYF.

The chain recombines TRBV29-1 with TRBJ1-1, with unresolved D. From germline, CDR1 is SQVTM and CDR2 ANQGSEA. The germline V and J ends were trimmed by 0 bases and 8 bases, with 13 bases remaining between them. This CDR3 has 13 amino acids. CDR3 protein: CSVEDDKGGEAFF. DNA of the CDR3: TGCAGCGTTGAAGATGATAAGGGCGGCGAAGCTTTCTTT.

V and J are TRBV7-9 and TRBJ2-1; D remains ambiguous. Germline assignment: CDR1 SEHNR and CDR2 FQNEAQ (reference sequence). The CDR3 covers 13 residues. The V and J ends lost 5 bases and 6 bases respectively, with 11 bases between them. The CDR3 spells CASSLRTSNEQFF. CDR3 in DNA: TGTGCCAGCAGCCTAAGGACCTCCAATGAGCAGTTCTTC. The variable domain in full, completed from reference TRBV7-9 and TRBJ2-1, reads DTGVSQNPRHKITKRGQNVTFRCDPISEHNRLYWYRQTLGQGPEFLTYFQNEAQLEKSRLLSDRFSAERPKGSFSTLEIQRTEQGDSAMYLCASSLRTSNEQFFGPGTRLTVL.

The CDR3 sequence: CASSDGVRGSAYYGYTF. The CDR3, as DNA: TGTGCCAGCAGTGACGGTGTCAGGGGAAGCGCTTACTATGGCTACACCTTC. This sequence joins TRBV6-1 and TRBJ1-2; TRBD1 is a possible D gene (6 bases). CDR1 MNHNS and CDR2 SASEGT come from the germline V gene. This CDR3 is built from 17 residues. V lost 3 bases and J 3 bases, leaving 20 bases between the germline ends.

This clone was observed a single time. The chain couples TRBV27 to TRBJ2-1; D gene uncertain. The CDR3 covers 14 residues. V lost 2 bases to trimming and J lost 8 bases, with 13 bases between them. Germline V gives CDR1 MNHEY, CDR2 SMNVEV (reference sequence). Here the CDR3 reads CASSLIPPAHEQFF. CDR3 sequence (DNA): TGTGCCAGCAGTTTAATCCCCCCCGCCCATGAGCAGTTCTTC.

This clone was picked up one time. CDR3 in amino acids: CASSYGLAKNIQYF. The CDR3 DNA reads as TGTGCCAGCAGTTACGGACTAGCCAAAAACATTCAGTACTTC. The chain combines TRBV6-6 with TRBJ2-4; TRBD2 is a possible D gene (5 bases). The germline gives CDR1 MNHNY, CDR2 SVGAGI (reference sequence). Trimming removed 2 bases at V and 0 bases at J, with 5 bases between. The CDR3 totals 14 residues.

V is TRBV19 and J is TRBJ1-5; TRBD1 aligns across 8 bases. Unmatched junction bases numbered 6, after V lost 5 bases and J lost 0 bases. The CDR3 has 16 amino acids. The germline gives CDR1 LNHDA, CDR2 SQIVND (reference sequence). Written as DNA, the CDR3 is TGTGCCAGTAGTGATGGACAGGGATATAGCAATCAGCCCCAGCATTTT. Translation gives CASSDGQGYSNQPQHF.

The rearrangement joins TRBV6-5 to TRBJ1-2; 8 nucleotides agree with TRBD1. Germline V gives CDR1 MNHEY, CDR2 SVGAGI. This CDR3 has 13 residues. The V and J ends lost 5 bases and 4 bases, in that order; junction bases with no gene match: 3. The CDR3 DNA reads as TGTGCCAGCAGTAGGACAGGGTTCTATGGCTACACCTTC. This codes for CASSRTGFYGYTF.

The chain employs TRBV25-1 and TRBJ2-1, with 7 nucleotides matching TRBD2. CDR1 is MGHDK and CDR2 is SYGVNS in the germline V gene. V lost 2 bases to trimming and J lost 6 bases; unmatched junction nucleotides: 13. The length of the CDR3 is 17 residues. CDR3 protein: CASSEKRDAVPINEQFF. For the CDR3, the DNA is TGTGCCAGCAGTGAAAAGCGGGACGCAGTTCCAATCAATGAGCAGTTCTTC.

The sample holds one count of this clone. The chain recombines TRBV7-2 with TRBJ1-1, with unresolved D. The germline gives CDR1 SGHTA, CDR2 FQGNSA. The V end was cut by 3 bases, the J end by 0 bases, with 8 bases between. There are 14 residues in the CDR3. CDR3: CASSFGFLNTEAFF. CDR3 DNA sequence: TGTGCCAGCAGCTTTGGCTTTTTGAACACTGAAGCTTTCTTT.

This rearrangement joins TRBV9 to TRBJ2-2, with 11 bases matching TRBD2. Trimming removed 3 bases from V and 9 bases from J; junction bases left unmatched: 7. Germline CDR1 and CDR2: SGDLS and YYNGEE. The CDR3 sequence is 15 residues long. Written as DNA, the CDR3 is TGTGCCAGCAGCGCGGGGACTAGCGGTTCGAGGGAGCTGTTTTTT. Amino acid sequence: CASSAGTSGSRELFF.

The chain recombines TRBV5-6 with TRBJ2-3; 7 nucleotides match TRBD2. Germline CDR1 reads SGHDT; CDR2 reads YYEEEE. The CDR3 loop spans 15 amino acids. V was pared by 1 base and J by 5 bases, with 7 bases of the junction left unmatched. CDR3 in amino acids: CASSLYRGEGDTQYF. In DNA form, the CDR3 reads TGTGCCAGCAGCTTGTATCGGGGGGAGGGAGATACGCAGTATTTT.

The rearrangement joins TRBV4-3 to TRBJ2-1; D remains unclear. CDR3 length: 15 amino acids. The V end was cut by 0 bases, the J end by 1 base, with 7 bases between. The germline V gene encodes CDR1 LGHNA and CDR2 YSLEER. The chain's CDR3 is CASSQDISSYNEQFF. The CDR3 nucleotides read TGCGCCAGCAGCCAAGATATCAGTTCCTACAATGAGCAGTTCTTC.

This chain connects TRBV27 to TRBJ1-4; 7 positions match TRBD1. The CDR3 runs 15 residues. CDR1 and CDR2 from the germline V gene are MNHEY and SMNVEV (reference sequence). After removal of 2 bases from V and 7 bases from J, the junction contained 7 bases not matched to a gene. CDR3: CASSLGGQFGEKLFF. In DNA, the CDR3 is TGTGCCAGCAGTTTAGGGGGACAGTTTGGTGAAAAACTGTTTTTT.

This clone was observed once. The rearrangement joins TRBV30 to TRBJ2-7; D is unclear. The germline V gene encodes CDR1 GTSNPN and CDR2 SVGIG (reference sequence). This CDR3 has 14 residues. Trimming stripped 2 bases from V and 2 bases from J, with 13 bases between. Here the CDR3 reads CAWSPGSPTYEQYF. The CDR3 bases are TGTGCCTGGAGTCCCGGGTCTCCTACCTACGAGCAGTACTTC.

The rearrangement uses TRBV10-3 and TRBJ2-7; 10 nucleotides match TRBD2. Trimming at V came to 5 bases and at J to 0 bases, leaving 4 bases not matched to a gene. The length of the CDR3 is 15 residues. Germline V CDR1 and CDR2: ENHRY, SYGVKD. This CDR3 reads CAISPGLADSYEQYF. The CDR3 nucleotides are TGTGCCATCAGTCCTGGACTAGCGGACTCCTACGAGCAGTACTTC.

The chain couples TRBV2 to TRBJ1-2; 8 bases fit TRBD1. Germline V gene sequence: CDR1 SNHLY, CDR2 FYNNEI. The trim removed 4 bases at V and 4 bases at J, leaving 14 bases unmatched. This CDR3 region has 17 residues. CDR3 nucleotide sequence: TGTGCCAGCAGTGCCGGCGGATCAGGGGGCGCGGGCTATGGCTACACCTTC. Translation: CASSAGGSGGAGYGYTF.

This chain joins TRBV20-1 and TRBJ2-5, with 8 bases aligning to TRBD1. The CDR3 contains 11 residues. Germline V gene data show CDR1 as DFQATT and CDR2 as SNEGSKA (reference sequence). The CDR3 loop reads CRGQAQETQYF. For the CDR3, the DNA is TGCAGGGGACAGGCGCAAGAGACCCAGTACTTC.

The V gene is TRBV19, the J gene TRBJ1-5, with D tentatively TRBD1 (5 bases). Germline CDR1 LNHDA, CDR2 SQIVND (reference sequence). Trimming took off 0 bases at V and 2 bases at J, with 11 bases between the two ends. The CDR3 consists of 16 residues. The CDR3 sequence is CASSIEEGKGNQPQHF. CDR3 DNA: TGTGCCAGTAGTATAGAAGAGGGGAAGGGCAATCAGCCCCAGCATTTT.

This clone was seen a few times. The chain combines TRBV18 with TRBJ2-1, with D possibly TRBD2 on 5 matching bases. The CDR3 runs to 15 residues. The germline V and J ends were trimmed by 3 bases and 4 bases, with 13 bases remaining between them. Per germline, CDR1 KGHSH and CDR2 LQKENI. For the CDR3, the DNA is TGTGCCAGCTCACCGGTCCGCGGGTCGTACAATGAGCAGTTCTTC. Translation gives CASSPVRGSYNEQFF.